Below, 24 T cell receptor beta chains from the same sample are listed, as sequenced in a study of T cells in Graves' hyperthyroidism and ophthalmopathy. Amplification yielded TCR beta CDR3 regions, with RNA transcripts as the source. HTBI primers were employed in a first-round RT-PCR of the TCR CDR3. TCRdb reprocessed the multiplex PCR reads via MiXCR and lists one record per CDR3 protein. Of a few hundred thousand distinct CDR3 sequences in the sample, around 14% were seen once. The sequencing sample was made of blood. The receptors shown here come from a woman in her twenties or thirties with Graves' hyperthyroidism.

This clonotype was observed many times. The rearrangement uses TRBV28 and TRBJ2-7; no clear D. Germline V CDR1 and CDR2: MDHEN, SYDVKM. The CDR3 sequence is 13 residues long. V lost 7 bases and J 3 bases, leaving 13 bases between the germline ends. As DNA, the CDR3 is TGTGCCAGCAATCGGCCGGGCGACTACGAGCAGTACTTC. Its protein product is CASNRPGDYEQYF.

The chain links TRBV4-1 to TRBJ2-7, with no clear D. This CDR3 is 14 amino acids long. V lost 0 bases and J 3 bases, leaving 9 bases between the germline ends. The germline V gene has CDR1 MGHRA and CDR2 YSYEKL. In DNA form, the CDR3 reads TGCGCCAGCAGCCAAGAAAAGAACGGCTACGAGCAGTACTTC. Translating it yields CASSQEKNGYEQYF.

This clonotype has ten or more counts. The chain carries TRBV20-1 and TRBJ2-5, with D perhaps TRBD1 (5 bases). With 3 bases removed from V and 1 base from J, the gap between germline ends came to 6 bases. This CDR3 is built from 12 residues. CDR1 and CDR2 from the germline V gene are DFQATT and SNEGSKA (reference sequence). The CDR3 DNA follows: TGCAGTGCTAGGACAGTCCAAGAGACCCAGTACTTC. Amino acid sequence: CSARTVQETQYF.

The chain employs TRBV4-1 and TRBJ1-4; weak D call: TRBD1 (5 bases). The CDR3 runs 15 residues. The germline gives CDR1 MGHRA, CDR2 YSYEKL. Deletions cut 3 bases from V and 11 bases from J, with 19 bases between. In nucleotides, the CDR3 is TGCGCCAGCAGCCAGCTGAGGGGCCCGAAGCAGAAACTGTTTTTT. As protein: CASSQLRGPKQKLFF.

About this clonotype: A junction end diverges from the germline sequence, so it may reflect a read error. Written as DNA, the CDR3 is TGTGCCAGCAGTCTCCGGGACTACCATGAGCAGTTCTTC. As protein: CASSLRDYHEQFF. The chain joins TRBV27 to TRBJ2-1; 7 bases fit TRBD2. The V gene's germline CDR1 is MNHEY and CDR2 SMNVEV (reference sequence). The CDR3 is made up of 13 amino acids.

Ten or more counts support this clonotype. V usage is TRBV7-9 and J usage is TRBJ2-1; the match to TRBD2 covers 8 bases. The CDR3 length is 16 residues. The trim removed 1 base at V and 6 bases at J, leaving 8 bases unmatched. Per germline, CDR1 SEHNR and CDR2 FQNEAQ (reference sequence). DNA for the CDR3: TGTGCCAGCAGCTTAGAACTAGCGGTGGGTGGCAATGAGCAGTTCTTC. This translates into CASSLELAVGGNEQFF.

The V call is TRBV7-2, the J call TRBJ2-1, with D possibly TRBD2 on 6 matching bases. With 5 bases removed from V and 15 bases from J, the gap between germline ends came to 17 bases. CDR1 is SGHTA and CDR2 is FQGNSA in the germline V gene. This CDR3 comprises 12 residues. Here the CDR3 DNA reads TGTGCCAGCAGCCGGTGGGGGACTCATAGGTTCTTC. Residues: CASSRWGTHRFF.

In this sample, this clonotype turned up a few times. V gene TRBV12-3 or TRBV12-4 combines with J gene TRBJ1-1; TRBD1 matches at 8 bases. CDR3 length: 14 residues. The junction had 7 bases not matched to a gene; V was cut back by 3 bases and J by 7 bases. CDR3 residues: CASSFRRTGNEAFF. For the CDR3, the DNA is TGTGCCAGCAGTTTCCGTCGGACAGGGAATGAAGCTTTCTTT.

CDR3 protein: CASSSGYRGVEEKLFF. In DNA form, the CDR3 reads TGCGCCAGCAGCTCCGGATACAGGGGCGTGGAGGAAAAACTGTTTTTT. The rearrangement links TRBV5-1 to TRBJ1-4, with 7 bases fitting TRBD1. CDR3 length: 16 amino acids. The germline V gene encodes CDR1 SGHRS and CDR2 YFSETQ. With 3 bases clipped from V and 8 bases from J, the junction kept 13 bases outside the gene matches.

This clonotype has at least ten counts. The chain recombines TRBV2 with TRBJ1-1; D remains unclear. From germline, CDR1 is SNHLY and CDR2 FYNNEI. The CDR3 covers 11 residues. V was cut by 11 bases and J by 5 bases, with 12 bases left in between. CDR3 sequence reads: CAAPMGTEAFF. CDR3 nucleotides: TGTGCCGCACCCATGGGGACTGAAGCTTTCTTT.

This clonotype was found a few times. Here the CDR3 reads CASSLSGTRIRDEQFF. CDR3 DNA: TGTGCCAGCAGCTTATCCGGGACTAGGATTAGAGATGAGCAGTTCTTC. This chain connects TRBV7-9 to TRBJ2-1; 8 bases fit TRBD2. This CDR3 spans 16 amino acids. CDR1 is SEHNR and CDR2 is FQNEAQ in the germline V gene (reference sequence). Trimming cost V 2 bases and J 8 bases; bases outside gene matches: 11. Filled out from reference TRBV7-9 and TRBJ2-1, the complete variable domain reads DTGVSQNPRHKITKRGQNVTFRCDPISEHNRLYWYRQTLGQGPEFLTYFQNEAQLEKSRLLSDRFSAERPKGSFSTLEIQRTEQGDSAMYLCASSLSGTRIRDEQFFGPGTRLTVL.

J is TRBJ2-7 and V is TRBV7-9; D is ambiguous. V lost 5 bases and J 6 bases, leaving 17 bases between the germline ends. CDR3 length: 14 residues. Germline V gene data show CDR1 as SEHNR and CDR2 as FQNEAQ (reference sequence). The CDR3 protein is CASSPDPNNIEQYF. DNA for the CDR3: TGTGCCAGCAGCCCCGACCCAAATAATATCGAGCAGTACTTC.

The V call is TRBV5-1, the J call TRBJ2-7, with a weak D call TRBD2 (6 bases). Deletions cut 7 bases from V and 6 bases from J, with 14 bases between. This CDR3 comprises 12 residues. CDR1 is SGHRS and CDR2 is YFSETQ in the germline V gene. CDR3 residues: CASGTTSSEQYF. DNA of the CDR3: TGCGCCAGCGGAACCACTAGCAGCGAGCAGTACTTC. The full variable domain, in which reference TRBV5-1 and TRBJ2-7 provide the parts outside the CDR3, is KAGVTQTPRYLIKTRGQQVTLSCSPISGHRSVSWYQQTPGQGLQFLFEYFSETQRNKGNFPGRFSGRQFSNSRSEMNVSTLELGDSALYLCASGTTSSEQYFGPGTRLTVT.

The gene calls are TRBV4-3 and TRBJ2-4; D not resolved. Germline lookup yields CDR1 LGHNA and CDR2 YSLEER. V was cut by 4 bases and J by 5 bases, with 15 bases left in between. The CDR3 loop spans 15 amino acids. This CDR3 is CASSPLWLTQNIQYF. The CDR3 DNA reads as TGCGCCAGCAGCCCATTATGGCTAACCCAAAACATTCAGTACTTC.

This clonotype was recorded many times. The chain employs TRBV18 and TRBJ2-7, with D perhaps matching TRBD1 (6 bases). Per germline, CDR1 KGHSH and CDR2 LQKENI. The CDR3 is made up of 12 amino acids. The V gene lost 6 bases and the J gene lost 6 bases, with 12 bases spanning the gap. CDR3 coding DNA: TGTGCCAGCTCGCCGGGGACACCCGAGCAGTACTTC. It specifies CASSPGTPEQYF.

The rearrangement links TRBV18 to TRBJ1-5, with TRBD1 matching over 9 bases. The CDR3 has 14 amino acids. The J segment lost 9 bases and the V segment lost 5 bases, leaving 8 bases of the junction unmatched. Germline V gives CDR1 KGHSH, CDR2 LQKENI. CDR3 nucleotide sequence: TGTGCCAGCTCAACCCGGACAGGGGAGCCGCCCCAGCATTTT. This encodes CASSTRTGEPPQHF.

This clonotype was found many times. The chain is built from TRBV13 and TRBJ1-6, with 7 bases lining up with TRBD1. The CDR3 length is 14 residues. V gave up 5 bases and J gave up 7 bases; unmatched junction bases: 5. CDR1 is PRHDT and CDR2 is FYEKMQ in the germline V gene (reference sequence). The CDR3: CASSLNRGNSPLHF. CDR3 DNA sequence: TGTGCCAGCAGCCTAAACAGGGGAAATTCACCCCTCCACTTT. Complete variable domain (other parts from reference TRBV13 and TRBJ1-6): AAGVIQSPRHLIKEKRETATLKCYPIPRHDTVYWYQQGPGQDPQFLISFYEKMQSDKGSIPDRFSAQQFSDYHSELNMSSLELGDSALYFCASSLNRGNSPLHFGNGTRLTVT.

This clonotype was seen a few times. The rearrangement joins TRBV5-1 to TRBJ1-1; D ambiguous. The germline V gene has CDR1 SGHRS and CDR2 YFSETQ. V lost 0 bases and J lost 5, with 11 bases in between. This CDR3 comprises 14 residues. Here the CDR3 DNA reads TGCGCCAGCAGCTTGGAGTCTGGTTCAACTGAAGCTTTCTTT. Encoded protein: CASSLESGSTEAFF. Drawing the rest from reference TRBV5-1 and TRBJ1-1, the complete variable domain is KAGVTQTPRYLIKTRGQQVTLSCSPISGHRSVSWYQQTPGQGLQFLFEYFSETQRNKGNFPGRFSGRQFSNSRSEMNVSTLELGDSALYLCASSLESGSTEAFFGQGTRLTVV.

This clonotype has at least ten counts. V and J are TRBV28 and TRBJ2-7, with 7 bases matching TRBD2. Per germline, CDR1 MDHEN and CDR2 SYDVKM. V lost 11 bases and J lost 3; bases outside the gene matches: 7. CDR3 length: 12 amino acids. CDR3 region: CAVSRGVYEQYF. In DNA, the CDR3 is TGTGCCGTAAGTCGGGGGGTCTACGAGCAGTACTTC.

This clonotype was seen many times. V is TRBV6-2 or TRBV6-3 and J is TRBJ2-1; 11 nucleotides align to TRBD1. V lost 6 bases, J lost 2 bases, and 9 bases stayed unmatched. The CDR3 has 17 amino acids. Germline V gene lookup returns CDR1 MNHEY and CDR2 SVGEGT. The CDR3 loop is CASRPPPGQGAYNEQFF. The CDR3 DNA follows: TGTGCCAGCAGACCCCCTCCGGGACAGGGGGCCTACAATGAGCAGTTCTTC.

This clonotype was recorded at least ten times. The chain links TRBV7-2 to TRBJ1-6; no reliable D call. The V and J ends lost 2 bases and 9 bases respectively, with 5 bases between them. Germline V CDR1 and CDR2: SGHTA, FQGNSA. There are 12 residues in the CDR3. The CDR3 here is CASSLTGSPLHF. As DNA, the CDR3 is TGTGCCAGCAGCTTAACCGGTTCACCCCTCCACTTT.

This rearrangement joins TRBV27 to TRBJ2-1; D is possibly TRBD2 (5 bases). V was shortened by 3 bases and J by 4 bases, with 10 bases between the two germline ends. CDR3 length: 14 residues. Germline V gives CDR1 MNHEY, CDR2 SMNVEV (reference sequence). As DNA, the CDR3 is TGTGCCAGCAGTTTTGAGCCGGGGTACAATGAGCAGTTCTTC. Protein: CASSFEPGYNEQFF.

This clonotype occurred a few times. The chain couples TRBV3-1 to TRBJ2-3, with TRBD2 identical over 10 bases. Germline V CDR1 and CDR2: LGHDT, YNNKEL (reference sequence). The CDR3 is 15 amino acids. V trimming: 1 base; J trimming: 5 bases; junction bases outside the gene matches: 3. CDR3 loop: CASSQASGRVDTQYF. CDR3 in DNA: TGTGCCAGCAGCCAAGCGAGCGGGAGGGTAGATACGCAGTATTTT.

This clonotype was counted ten times or more. The chain joins TRBV20-1 to TRBJ2-7, with 12 bases identical to TRBD2. Looked up from germline, CDR1 is DFQATT and CDR2 is SNEGSKA (reference sequence). This CDR3 comprises 15 residues. J was trimmed by 2 bases and V by 3 bases; bases with no gene match: 5. In DNA form, the CDR3 reads TGCAGTGCTAGGGCGGGACTAGCGGGTACCTACGAGCAGTACTTC. It is translated as CSARAGLAGTYEQYF.